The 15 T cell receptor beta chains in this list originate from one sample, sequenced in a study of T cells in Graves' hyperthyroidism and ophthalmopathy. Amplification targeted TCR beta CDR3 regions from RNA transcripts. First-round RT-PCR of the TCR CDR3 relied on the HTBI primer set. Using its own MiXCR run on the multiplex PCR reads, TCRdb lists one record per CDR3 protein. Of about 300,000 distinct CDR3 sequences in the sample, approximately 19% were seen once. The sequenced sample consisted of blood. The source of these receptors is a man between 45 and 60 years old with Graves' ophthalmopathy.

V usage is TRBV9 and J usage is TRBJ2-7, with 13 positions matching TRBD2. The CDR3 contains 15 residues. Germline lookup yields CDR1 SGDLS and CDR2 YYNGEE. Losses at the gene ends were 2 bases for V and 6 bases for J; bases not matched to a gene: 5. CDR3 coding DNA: TGTGCCAGCAGCGTTGGACTAGCGGGAGCTGCCGAGCAGTACTTC. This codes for CASSVGLAGAAEQYF.

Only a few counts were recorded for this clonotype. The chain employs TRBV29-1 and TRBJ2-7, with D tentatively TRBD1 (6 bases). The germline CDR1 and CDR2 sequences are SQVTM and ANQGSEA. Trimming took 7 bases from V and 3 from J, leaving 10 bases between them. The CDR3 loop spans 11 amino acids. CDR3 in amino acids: CSAQGSYEQYF. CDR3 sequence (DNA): TGCAGCGCACAGGGTAGCTACGAGCAGTACTTC.

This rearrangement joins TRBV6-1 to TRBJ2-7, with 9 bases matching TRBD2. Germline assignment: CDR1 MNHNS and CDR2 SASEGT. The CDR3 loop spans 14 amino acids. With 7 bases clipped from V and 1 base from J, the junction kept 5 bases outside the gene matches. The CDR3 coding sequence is TGTGCCAGCAATGGCGGGAGGGGTTCCTACGAGCAGTACTTC. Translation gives CASNGGRGSYEQYF.

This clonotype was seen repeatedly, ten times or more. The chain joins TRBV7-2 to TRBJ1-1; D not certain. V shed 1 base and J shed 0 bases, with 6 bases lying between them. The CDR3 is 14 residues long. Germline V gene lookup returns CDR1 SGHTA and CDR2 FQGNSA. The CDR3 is CASSLGIMNTEAFF. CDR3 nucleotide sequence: TGTGCCAGCAGCTTAGGAATAATGAACACTGAAGCTTTCTTT.

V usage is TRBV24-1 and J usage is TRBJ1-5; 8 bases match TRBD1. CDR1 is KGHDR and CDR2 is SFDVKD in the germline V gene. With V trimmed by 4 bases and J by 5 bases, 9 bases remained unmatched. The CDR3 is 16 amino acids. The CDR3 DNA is TGTGCCACCAGTGAGGGAGGCAGGGGGCGAGATCAGCCCCAGCATTTT. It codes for CATSEGGRGRDQPQHF.

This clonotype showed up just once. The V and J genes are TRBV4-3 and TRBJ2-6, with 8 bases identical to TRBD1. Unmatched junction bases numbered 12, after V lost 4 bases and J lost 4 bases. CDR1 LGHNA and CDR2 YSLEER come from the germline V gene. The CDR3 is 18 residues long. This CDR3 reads CASSPGPRGPSGANVLTF. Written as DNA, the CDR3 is TGCGCCAGCAGCCCAGGGCCCAGGGGGCCATCGGGGGCCAACGTCCTGACTTTC.

CDR3 sequence reads: CATSRGTDDEQYF. CDR3 DNA sequence: TGTGCCACCAGCAGAGGAACGGATGACGAGCAGTACTTC. The chain has TRBV15 and TRBJ2-7, with D unclear. The CDR3 contains 13 residues. Trimming pared 1 base from V and 5 bases from J, leaving 9 bases between. Per germline, CDR1 LNHNV and CDR2 YYDKDF (reference sequence).

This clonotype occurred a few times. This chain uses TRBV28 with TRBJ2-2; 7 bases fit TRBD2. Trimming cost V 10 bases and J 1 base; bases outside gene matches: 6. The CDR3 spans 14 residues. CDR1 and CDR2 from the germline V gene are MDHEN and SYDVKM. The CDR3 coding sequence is TGTGCCATCCGGGGGGTTCTGAACACCGGGGAGCTGTTTTTT. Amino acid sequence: CAIRGVLNTGELFF. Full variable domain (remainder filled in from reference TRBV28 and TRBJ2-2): DVKVTQSSRYLVKRTGEKVFLECVQDMDHENMFWYRQDPGLGLRLIYFSYDVKMKEKGDIPEGYSVSREKKERFSLILESASTNQTSMYLCAIRGVLNTGELFFGEGSRLTVL.

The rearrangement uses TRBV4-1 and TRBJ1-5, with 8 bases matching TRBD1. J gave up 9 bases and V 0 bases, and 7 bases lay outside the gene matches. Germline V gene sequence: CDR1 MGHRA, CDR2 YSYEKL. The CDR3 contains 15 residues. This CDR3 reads CASSQEDRAIVPQHF. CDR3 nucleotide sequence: TGCGCCAGCAGCCAAGAGGACAGGGCCATTGTGCCCCAGCATTTT.

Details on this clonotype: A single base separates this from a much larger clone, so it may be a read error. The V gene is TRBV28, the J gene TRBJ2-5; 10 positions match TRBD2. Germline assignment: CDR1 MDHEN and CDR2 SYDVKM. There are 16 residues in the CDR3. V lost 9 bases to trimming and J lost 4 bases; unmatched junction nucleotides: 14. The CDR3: CARRQASGSPRETQYF. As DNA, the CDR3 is TGTGCCAGGAGGCAGGCTAGCGGGAGTCCCAGAGAGACCCAGTACTTC.

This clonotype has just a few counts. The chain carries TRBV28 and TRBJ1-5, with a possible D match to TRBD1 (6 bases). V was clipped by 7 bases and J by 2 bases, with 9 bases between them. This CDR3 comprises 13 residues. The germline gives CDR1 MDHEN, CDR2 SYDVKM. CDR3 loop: CASKRQGNQPQHF. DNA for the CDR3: TGTGCCAGCAAAAGACAGGGCAATCAGCCCCAGCATTTT. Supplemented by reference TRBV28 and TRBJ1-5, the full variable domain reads DVKVTQSSRYLVKRTGEKVFLECVQDMDHENMFWYRQDPGLGLRLIYFSYDVKMKEKGDIPEGYSVSREKKERFSLILESASTNQTSMYLCASKRQGNQPQHFGDGTRLSIL.

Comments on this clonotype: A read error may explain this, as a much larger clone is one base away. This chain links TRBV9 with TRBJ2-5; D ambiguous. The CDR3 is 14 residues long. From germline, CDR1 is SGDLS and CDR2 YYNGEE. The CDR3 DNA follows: TGTGACAGCAGCGTAGAGGTGTCCGGAGAGACCCAGTACTTC. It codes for CDSSVEVSGETQYF.

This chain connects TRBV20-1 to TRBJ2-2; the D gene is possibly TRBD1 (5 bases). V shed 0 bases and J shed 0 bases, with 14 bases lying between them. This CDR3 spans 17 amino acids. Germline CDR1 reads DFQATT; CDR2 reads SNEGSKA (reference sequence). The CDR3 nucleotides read TGCAGTGCTAGAGAAAAGGGGCCGCTTTCGAACACCGGGGAGCTGTTTTTT. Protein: CSAREKGPLSNTGELFF.

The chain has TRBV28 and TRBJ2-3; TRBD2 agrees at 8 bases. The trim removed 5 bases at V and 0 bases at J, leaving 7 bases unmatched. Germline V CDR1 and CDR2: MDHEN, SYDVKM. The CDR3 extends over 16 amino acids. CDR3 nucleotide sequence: TGTGCCAGCAGTCCCGGACTAGCACAGAGCACAGATACGCAGTATTTT. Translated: CASSPGLAQSTDTQYF.

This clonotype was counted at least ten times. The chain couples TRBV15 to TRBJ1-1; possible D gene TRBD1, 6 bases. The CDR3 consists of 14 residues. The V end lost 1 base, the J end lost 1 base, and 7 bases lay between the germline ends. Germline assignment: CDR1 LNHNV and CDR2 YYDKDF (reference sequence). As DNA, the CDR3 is TGTGCCACCAGCAGAGCGGGACAGAACACTGAAGCTTTCTTT. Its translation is CATSRAGQNTEAFF.